Listed here are 26 T cell receptor beta chains from one sample, sequenced in a study of blood T cells in healthy people across ages. For the second PCR, which ran for roughly 6 to 12 cycles, a sample-barcoded 5' primer and a J-beta primer mix were used. In TCRdb, the 5' RACE reads were re-called with MiXCR into one record per CDR3 protein. The sample yields around 500,000 distinct CDR3 sequences, around 48% seen once. Specimen: blood. The origin of the receptors is a man older than 75 in good health.

The V call is TRBV25-1, the J call TRBJ2-1, with TRBD2 identical over 15 bases. The CDR3 spans 21 residues. Trimming took 4 bases from V and 0 from J; bases not matched to a gene: 13. CDR1 is MGHDK, CDR2 SYGVNS, per germline. The DNA for the CDR3 is TGTGCCAGCAGTGGATTGACAGGGGGACTAGCGGGAGGTAGCTCCTACAATGAGCAGTTCTTC. Amino acid sequence: CASSGLTGGLAGGSSYNEQFF.

The chain couples TRBV3-1 to TRBJ2-3; D uncertain. The V end was cut by 0 bases, the J end by 6 bases, with 13 bases between. Germline V gene data show CDR1 as LGHDT and CDR2 as YNNKEL (reference sequence). The CDR3 is made up of 15 amino acids. The CDR3 spells CASSQDVSQSDTQYF. CDR3 bases: TGTGCCAGCAGCCAAGATGTGTCACAATCGGATACGCAGTATTTT.

The V and J genes are TRBV6-5 and TRBJ2-2; 12 nucleotides line up with TRBD2. Trimming took 6 bases from V and 4 from J; bases not matched to a gene: 6. CDR3 length: 16 residues. In germline, CDR1 is MNHEY, CDR2 SVGAGI. CDR3 sequence: CASRRLAGVGTGELFF. The CDR3 coding sequence is TGTGCCAGCAGGCGACTAGCGGGGGTTGGCACCGGGGAGCTGTTTTTT.

This clonotype was found a few times. The gene calls are TRBV6-5 and TRBJ2-1; 7 nucleotides match TRBD2. Germline V gives CDR1 MNHEY, CDR2 SVGAGI. The CDR3 is 15 residues long. V shed 2 bases and J 5 bases; nucleotides not matched to a gene: 6. CDR3 sequence: CASSYRDYSHNEQFF. In DNA form, the CDR3 reads TGTGCCAGCAGTTACCGGGACTATTCCCACAATGAGCAGTTCTTC.

This chain uses TRBV9 with TRBJ2-2; a possible D gene is TRBD1 (5 bases). Germline lookup yields CDR1 SGDLS and CDR2 YYNGEE. The CDR3 has 16 amino acids. V lost 0 bases and J 3 bases, leaving 12 bases between the germline ends. The CDR3: CASSVAAQEYTGELFF. CDR3 coding DNA: TGTGCCAGCAGCGTAGCAGCACAGGAGTACACCGGGGAGCTGTTTTTT. The whole variable domain, remainder taken from reference TRBV9 and TRBJ2-2, is DSGVTQTPKHLITATGQRVTLRCSPRSGDLSVYWYQQSLDQGLQFLIQYYNGEERAKGNILERFSAQQFPDLHSELNLSSLELGDSALYFCASSVAAQEYTGELFFGEGSRLTVL.

This clonotype was detected only a few times. The rearrangement joins TRBV4-3 to TRBJ2-3; possible D gene TRBD1, 6 bases. Germline CDR1 LGHNA, CDR2 YSLEER. V was cut by 0 bases and J by 1 base, with 8 bases left in between. There are 15 residues in the CDR3. The CDR3 DNA sequence: TGCGCCAGCAGCCAAGATTACAGGGGCACAGATACGCAGTATTTT. Protein sequence: CASSQDYRGTDTQYF.

This clonotype appeared many times. This chain uses TRBV20-1 with TRBJ1-5, with D maybe TRBD1 (6 bases). The length of the CDR3 is 14 residues. The germline CDR1 and CDR2 sequences are DFQATT and SNEGSKA (reference sequence). Between the trimmed V and J ends, which lost 0 bases and 6 bases, there was a span of 12 bases. CDR3 in DNA: TGCAGTGCTAGAGATCCGGTGGGGGCTCAGCCCCAGCATTTT. It specifies CSARDPVGAQPQHF.

V usage is TRBV18 and J usage is TRBJ2-1, with TRBD2 matching over 12 bases. The CDR3 runs to 18 residues. Germline V lookup: CDR1 KGHSH, CDR2 LQKENI. The junction had 15 bases not matched to a gene; V was cut back by 3 bases and J by 9 bases. The DNA of the CDR3 is TGTGCCAGCTCACCGACGCAGGAACTAGCGGGGGGCGGCGGTGAGCAGTTCTTC. It yields the protein CASSPTQELAGGGGEQFF.

This rearrangement joins TRBV5-1 to TRBJ1-2; 7 nucleotides match TRBD1. Losses at the gene ends were 5 bases for V and 4 bases for J; bases not matched to a gene: 11. This CDR3 comprises 15 residues. CDR1 and CDR2 from the germline V gene are SGHRS and YFSETQ. CDR3 loop: CASRPDREGPYGYTF. DNA for the CDR3: TGCGCCAGCAGGCCCGACAGGGAAGGGCCCTATGGCTACACCTTC.

This clonotype has more than one count but fewer than ten. This chain links TRBV11-3 with TRBJ2-3; 7 nucleotides align to TRBD2. V lost 5 bases to trimming and J lost 2 bases; unmatched junction nucleotides: 7. This CDR3 region has 15 residues. Germline CDR1 SGHNT, CDR2 YENEEA. In DNA form, the CDR3 reads TGTGCCAGCAGCACGGATGGGGGGGACACAGATACGCAGTATTTT. Translated, it gives CASSTDGGDTDTQYF. Filled out from reference TRBV11-3 and TRBJ2-3, the complete variable domain reads EAGVVQSPRYKIIEKKQPVAFWCNPISGHNTLYWYLQNLGQGPELLIRYENEEAVDDSQLPKDRFSAERLKGVDSTLKIQPAELGDSAVYLCASSTDGGDTDTQYFGPGTRLTVL.

The chain employs TRBV30 and TRBJ1-4; 9 bases align to TRBD1. CDR1 and CDR2 (germline): GTSNPN, SVGIG (reference sequence). CDR3 length equals 14 residues. J was trimmed by 4 bases and V by 3 bases; bases with no gene match: 3. CDR3 coding DNA: TGTGCCTGGAGGGGGACAGGGATTAATGAAAAACTGTTTTTT. It codes for CAWRGTGINEKLFF.

This chain uses TRBV29-1 with TRBJ2-1; 8 nucleotides align to TRBD2. Germline CDR1 is SQVTM and CDR2 is ANQGSEA. After removal of 4 bases from V and 5 bases from J, the junction contained 4 bases not matched to a gene. The CDR3 sequence is 13 residues long. The CDR3 sequence: CSVGPREDNEQFF. The CDR3 DNA follows: TGCAGCGTTGGTCCGCGGGAGGACAATGAGCAGTTCTTC.

The gene calls are TRBV28 and TRBJ2-5; 7 bases are a match to TRBD1. Germline V gene sequence: CDR1 MDHEN, CDR2 SYDVKM. J gave up 9 bases and V 6 bases, and 10 bases lay outside the gene matches. The CDR3 runs 13 residues. The CDR3 DNA reads TGTGCCAGCAGGGCGACAGGGACCTCGGCCCAGTACTTC. The encoded protein is CASRATGTSAQYF.

The J gene is TRBJ2-1, the V gene TRBV18, with TRBD1 matching over 8 bases. There are 15 residues in the CDR3. The germline V gene has CDR1 KGHSH and CDR2 LQKENI. Losses at the gene ends were 1 base for V and 6 bases for J; bases not matched to a gene: 5. CDR3 in amino acids: CASSPRQGAANEQFF. CDR3 DNA sequence: TGTGCCAGCTCACCACGTCAGGGGGCGGCCAATGAGCAGTTCTTC.

This clonotype was found a few times. V gene TRBV7-2 combines with J gene TRBJ2-5; TRBD2 is a possible D gene (6 bases). V lost 0 bases, J lost 5 bases, and 13 bases lay in between. Germline V gives CDR1 SGHTA, CDR2 FQGNSA. The CDR3 sequence is 15 residues long. The CDR3, as DNA: TGTGCCAGCAGCTTAGCGAACCACGCGGGGGAGACCCAGTACTTC. Amino acids: CASSLANHAGETQYF.

The V and J genes are TRBV2 and TRBJ2-5, with 12 bases fitting TRBD2. Germline V gene lookup returns CDR1 SNHLY and CDR2 FYNNEI. J lost 4 bases, V lost 6 bases, and 6 bases had no gene match. The CDR3 spans 15 residues. The CDR3, as DNA: TGTGCCAGCAGATCGACTAGCGGGAGTGGAGAGACCCAGTACTTC. It codes for CASRSTSGSGETQYF.

This clonotype was seen just once. CDR3 bases: TGTGCCAGCAGCTTAGTCGCTGGGGGGGACTATGGCTACACCTTC. Protein: CASSLVAGGDYGYTF. This chain joins TRBV7-2 and TRBJ1-2; perhaps TRBD1 as D (5 bases). V was trimmed by 1 base and J by 3 bases, leaving 12 bases between them. Germline CDR1 SGHTA, CDR2 FQGNSA. The CDR3 runs to 15 residues.

The chain combines TRBV10-3 with TRBJ2-1; D not certain. The length of the CDR3 is 13 residues. CDR1 and CDR2 (germline): ENHRY, SYGVKD. The ends were cut back, 5 bases at V and 5 bases at J, with 10 bases in the middle. CDR3 amino acids: CAISSGWNNEQFF. CDR3 nucleotide sequence: TGTGCCATCAGTAGTGGGTGGAACAATGAGCAGTTCTTC.

This rearrangement joins TRBV29-1 to TRBJ1-1, with TRBD1 identical over 9 bases. The CDR3 extends over 14 amino acids. CDR1 and CDR2 (germline): SQVTM, ANQGSEA. Trimming cost V 8 bases and J 5 bases; bases outside gene matches: 12. CDR3 region: CSIRSGTGLTEAFF. In nucleotides, the CDR3 is TGCAGCATTAGAAGCGGGACAGGGCTGACTGAAGCTTTCTTT. Based on the CDR3 plus reference TRBV29-1 and TRBJ1-1, the full variable domain is SAVISQKPSRDICQRGTSLTIQCQVDSQVTMMFWYRQQPGQSLTLIATANQGSEATYESGFVIDKFPISRPNLTFSTLTVSNMSPEDSSIYLCSIRSGTGLTEAFFGQGTRLTVV.

This clonotype appeared a few times. This chain joins TRBV12-3 or TRBV12-4 and TRBJ1-4; D is ambiguous. This CDR3 spans 13 amino acids. V gave up 6 bases and J gave up 5 bases, with 10 bases separating them. The CDR3 spells CASSGRENEKLFF. For the CDR3, the DNA is TGTGCCAGCAGCGGCCGGGAGAATGAAAAACTGTTTTTT.

This chain links TRBV5-1 with TRBJ1-1; D is undetermined. The CDR3 runs 14 residues. CDR1 is SGHRS, CDR2 YFSETQ, per germline. The V end lost 7 bases, the J end lost 0 bases, and 13 bases lay between the germline ends. The CDR3 spells CASSDQSMNTEAFF. CDR3 in DNA: TGCGCCAGCTCTGATCAGTCTATGAACACTGAAGCTTTCTTT.

The V gene is TRBV2, the J gene TRBJ2-3, with a possible D match to TRBD2 (6 bases). Trimming cost V 6 bases and J 0 bases, with 19 bases left between them. The CDR3 extends over 17 amino acids. Looked up from germline, CDR1 is SNHLY and CDR2 is FYNNEI. DNA of the CDR3: TGTGCCAGCAGCCTACCGGGGGTGCAAACTAGCACAGATACGCAGTATTTT. Translating it yields CASSLPGVQTSTDTQYF.

This clonotype was counted between two and nine times. V usage is TRBV7-2 and J usage is TRBJ2-1, with 11 positions matching TRBD2. The CDR3 runs 17 residues. The junction had 4 bases not matched to a gene; V was cut back by 1 base and J by 2 bases. Germline assignment: CDR1 SGHTA and CDR2 FQGNSA. Written as DNA, the CDR3 is TGTGCCAGCAGCTTAGTTAGCGGGGGGGCCGCCTACAATGAGCAGTTCTTC. The encoded protein is CASSLVSGGAAYNEQFF.

This chain links TRBV7-2 with TRBJ2-1; TRBD2 matches 7 bases. Germline V gene sequence: CDR1 SGHTA, CDR2 FQGNSA. After removal of 5 bases from V and 1 base from J, the junction contained 11 bases not matched to a gene. The CDR3 is 17 amino acids. The CDR3 DNA follows: TGTGCCAGCAGCCCTCAGAGGGGCGGGAGTTCCTACAATGAGCAGTTCTTC. It translates to CASSPQRGGSSYNEQFF.

The chain joins TRBV20-1 to TRBJ1-1; maybe TRBD1 (5 bases). The CDR3 contains 15 residues. Germline V gene data show CDR1 as DFQATT and CDR2 as SNEGSKA (reference sequence). Trimming pared 7 bases from V and 5 bases from J, leaving 23 bases between. The CDR3 sequence is CSGEGAGSVKTEAFF. CDR3 nucleotide sequence: TGCAGTGGGGAGGGCGCAGGGAGTGTTAAGACTGAAGCTTTCTTT.

This sequence joins TRBV7-2 and TRBJ2-7; D possibly corresponds to TRBD2 (6 bases). Trimming removed 3 bases at V and 2 bases at J, with 11 bases between. Germline lookup yields CDR1 SGHTA and CDR2 FQGNSA. The CDR3 is 14 residues long. This CDR3 reads CASSLRRGPYEQYF. For the CDR3, the DNA is TGTGCCAGCAGCTTGCGGCGGGGCCCCTACGAGCAGTACTTC. Variable domain in full (rest from reference TRBV7-2 and TRBJ2-7): GAGVSQSPSNKVTEKGKDVELRCDPISGHTALYWYRQSLGQGLEFLIYFQGNSAPDKSGLPSDRFSAERTGGSVSTLTIQRTQQEDSAVYLCASSLRRGPYEQYFGPGTRLTVT.